Presented here are 10 T cell receptor beta chains from one specimen sequenced in a study of cytomegalovirus exposure and HLA in healthy donors. 60 Vbeta and 13 Jbeta primers were used in PCR. Some clones are missing from TCRdb's copy, which holds only in-frame ones; the method was immunoSEQ multiplex PCR. The repertoire holds under 200,000 clones, with about an eighth as singletons. Material for sequencing was PBMCs. Receptors were obtained from a man in his forties or fifties in good health and CMV-seropositive.

This clone was found a few times. This rearrangement joins TRBV30 to TRBJ1-2, with D maybe TRBD1 (5 bases). Looked up from germline, CDR1 is GTSNPN and CDR2 is SVGIG (reference sequence). CDR3 size: 15 residues. Trimming stripped 2 bases from V and 1 base from J, with 14 bases between. The CDR3 DNA follows: TGTGCCTGGAGTCTAACAGGCGCCTTTAACTATGGCTACACCTTC. It specifies CAWSLTGAFNYGYTF.

The J gene is TRBJ2-1, the V gene TRBV20-1; no reliable D call. Trimming cost V 5 bases and J 7 bases, with 6 bases left between them. CDR1 and CDR2 (germline): DFQATT, SNEGSKA (reference sequence). This CDR3 contains 10 residues. CDR3 sequence reads: CSAHRNEQFF. As DNA, the CDR3 is TGCAGTGCTCATCGGAATGAGCAGTTCTTC.

The chain recombines TRBV5-4 with TRBJ2-7, with 10 bases identical to TRBD1. Germline CDR1 is SGHNT and CDR2 is YYREEE (reference sequence). The CDR3 has 15 residues. Trimming took 5 bases from V and 6 from J; bases not matched to a gene: 11. CDR3 coding DNA: TGTGCCAGCAGTAACACCGGGACAGGGGTTTTCGAGCAGTACGTC. It translates to CASSNTGTGVFEQYV.

This chain connects TRBV11-1 to TRBJ1-1; weak D call: TRBD1 (6 bases). V dropped 1 base and J dropped 5 bases, with 14 bases sitting between them. Germline values: CDR1 SGHAT, CDR2 FQDESV (reference sequence). CDR3 length equals 15 residues. CDR3 sequence reads: CASSLESGRGTEAFF. As DNA, the CDR3 is TGTGCCAGCAGCTTAGAATCGGGGAGGGGGACTGAAGCTTTCTTT.

This clone has more than one count but fewer than ten. V and J are TRBV9 and TRBJ1-2; 7 bases are shared with TRBD1. V gave up 2 bases and J gave up 2 bases; unmatched junction bases: 6. Germline CDR1 is SGDLS and CDR2 is YYNGEE. The CDR3 sequence is 15 residues long. CDR3 DNA sequence: TGTGCCAGCAGCGTGACAGGGATTCCCAACTATGGCTACACCTTC. Translated: CASSVTGIPNYGYTF.

This clone was seen only a few times. The rearrangement joins TRBV29-1 to TRBJ2-3, with D tentatively TRBD2 (5 bases). The CDR3 is 12 residues long. Germline V gives CDR1 SQVTM, CDR2 ANQGSEA. Trimming stripped 5 bases from V and 2 bases from J, with 8 bases between. The CDR3 loop is CSVTDFTDTQYF. The CDR3 DNA follows: TGCAGCGTTACGGACTTCACAGATACGCAGTATTTT.

A few counts support this clone. The chain is built from TRBV12-2 and TRBJ2-4; the table's D call, TRBD2, has no DNA check behind it. TRBV12-2 is a pseudogene segment. The CDR3 covers 16 residues. The CDR3 loop reads CASRLVPGLTKNIQYF. In nucleotides, the CDR3 is TGTGCAAGTCGCTTGGTCCCTGGTCTAACCAAAAACATTCAGTACTTC.

The chain employs TRBV27 and TRBJ2-2; D remains unclear. This CDR3 has 14 amino acids. Germline CDR1 MNHEY, CDR2 SMNVEV (reference sequence). Trimming pared 6 bases from V and 6 bases from J, leaving 14 bases between. CDR3 in DNA: TGTGCCAGCAGAGCCGCCACGTCGGCCGGGGAGCTGTTTTTT. Translating gives CASRAATSAGELFF.

V is TRBV4-3 and J is TRBJ2-2, with 8 bases identical to TRBD1. Trimming cost V 1 base and J 1 base; bases outside gene matches: 2. The CDR3 has 16 amino acids. Germline V gene data show CDR1 as LGHNA and CDR2 as YSLEER. In nucleotides, the CDR3 is TGCGCCAGCAGCCAAGGGACAGGGAAGAACACCGGGGAGCTGTTTTTT. Translating gives CASSQGTGKNTGELFF.

In this sample, this clone turned up a few times. J is TRBJ1-4 and V is TRBV29-1; a weak D match, TRBD1 (5 bases). Between the trimmed V and J ends, which lost 5 bases and 8 bases, there was a span of 15 bases. Germline CDR1 reads SQVTM; CDR2 reads ANQGSEA. The CDR3 contains 13 residues. The chain's CDR3 is CSVSGGEVEKLFF. The CDR3 coding sequence is TGCAGCGTTAGCGGGGGAGAAGTAGAAAAACTGTTTTTT.